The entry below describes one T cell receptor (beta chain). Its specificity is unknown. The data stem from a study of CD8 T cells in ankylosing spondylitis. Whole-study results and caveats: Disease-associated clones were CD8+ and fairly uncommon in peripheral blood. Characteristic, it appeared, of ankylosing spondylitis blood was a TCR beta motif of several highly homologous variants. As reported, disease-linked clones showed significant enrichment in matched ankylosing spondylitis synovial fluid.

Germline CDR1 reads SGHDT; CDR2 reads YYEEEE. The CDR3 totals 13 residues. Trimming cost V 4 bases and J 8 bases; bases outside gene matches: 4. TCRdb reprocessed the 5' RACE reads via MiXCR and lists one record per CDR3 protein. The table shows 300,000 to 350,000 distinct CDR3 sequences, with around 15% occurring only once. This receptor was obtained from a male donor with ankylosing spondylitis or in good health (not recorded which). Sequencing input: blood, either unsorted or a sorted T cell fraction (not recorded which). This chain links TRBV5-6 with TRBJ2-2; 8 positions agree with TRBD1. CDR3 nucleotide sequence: TGTGCCAGCAGCCCATGGGACAGGGGGGAGCTGTTTTTT. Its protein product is CASSPWDRGELFF.